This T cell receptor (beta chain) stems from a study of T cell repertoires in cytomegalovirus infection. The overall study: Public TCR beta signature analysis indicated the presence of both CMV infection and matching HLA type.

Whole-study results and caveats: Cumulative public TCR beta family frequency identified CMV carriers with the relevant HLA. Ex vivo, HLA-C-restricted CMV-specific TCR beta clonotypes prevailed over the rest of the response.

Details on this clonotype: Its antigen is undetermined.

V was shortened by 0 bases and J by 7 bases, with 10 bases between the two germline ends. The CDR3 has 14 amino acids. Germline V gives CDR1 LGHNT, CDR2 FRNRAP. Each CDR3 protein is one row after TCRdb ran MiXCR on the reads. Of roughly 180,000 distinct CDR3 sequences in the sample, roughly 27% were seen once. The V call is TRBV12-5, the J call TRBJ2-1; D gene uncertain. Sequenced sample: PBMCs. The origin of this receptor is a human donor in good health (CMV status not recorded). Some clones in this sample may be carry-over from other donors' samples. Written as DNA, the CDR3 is TGTGCTAGTGGTTTGGTACGGATCTGGAATGAGCAGTTCTTC. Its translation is CASGLVRIWNEQFF.